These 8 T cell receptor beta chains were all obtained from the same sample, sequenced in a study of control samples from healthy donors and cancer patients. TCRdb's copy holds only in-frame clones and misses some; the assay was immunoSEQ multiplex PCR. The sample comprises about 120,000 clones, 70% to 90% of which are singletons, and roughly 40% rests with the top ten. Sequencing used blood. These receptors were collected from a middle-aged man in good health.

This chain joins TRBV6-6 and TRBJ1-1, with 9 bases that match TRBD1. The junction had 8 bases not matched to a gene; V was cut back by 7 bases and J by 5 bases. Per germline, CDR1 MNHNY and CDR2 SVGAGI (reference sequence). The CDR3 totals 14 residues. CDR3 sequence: CASTPQGAGTEAFF. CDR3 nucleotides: TGTGCCAGCACCCCACAGGGGGCAGGAACTGAAGCTTTCTTT.

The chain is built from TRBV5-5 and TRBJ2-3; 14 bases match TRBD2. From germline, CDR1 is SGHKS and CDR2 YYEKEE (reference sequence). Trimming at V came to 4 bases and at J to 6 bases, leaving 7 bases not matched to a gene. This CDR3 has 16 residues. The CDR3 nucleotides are TGTGCCAGCAGCGTTCATAGGACTAGCGGGGGGGATACGCAGTATTTT. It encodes CASSVHRTSGGDTQYF. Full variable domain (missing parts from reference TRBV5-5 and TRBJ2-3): DAGVTQSPTHLIKTRGQQVTLRCSPISGHKSVSWYQQVLGQGPQFIFQYYEKEERGRGNFPDRFSARQFPNYSSELNVNALLLGDSALYLCASSVHRTSGGDTQYFGPGTRLTVL.

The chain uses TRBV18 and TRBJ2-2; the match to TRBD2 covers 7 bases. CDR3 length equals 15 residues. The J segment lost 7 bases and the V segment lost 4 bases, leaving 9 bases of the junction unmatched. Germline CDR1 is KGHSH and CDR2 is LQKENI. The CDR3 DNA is TGTGCCAGCTCACTTCAGCGGGGAGTGGTCGGGGAGCTGTTTTTT. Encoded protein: CASSLQRGVVGELFF.

The CDR3 region is CASSSRWDRGPYEQYF. The CDR3 DNA sequence: TGTGCCAGCAGCTCGCGCTGGGACAGGGGTCCCTACGAGCAGTACTTC. The gene calls are TRBV7-2 and TRBJ2-7, with 10 bases lining up with TRBD1. The germline CDR1 and CDR2 sequences are SGHTA and FQGNSA. The CDR3 is made up of 16 amino acids. V lost 4 bases and J lost 2; bases outside the gene matches: 8.

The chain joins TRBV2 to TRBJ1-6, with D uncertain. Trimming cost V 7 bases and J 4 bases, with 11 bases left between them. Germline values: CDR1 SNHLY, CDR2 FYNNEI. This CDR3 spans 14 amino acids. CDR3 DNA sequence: TGTGCCAGCACGCCAACAGCGTATAATTCACCCCTCCACTTT. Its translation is CASTPTAYNSPLHF. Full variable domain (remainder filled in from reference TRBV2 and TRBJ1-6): EPEVTQTPSHQVTQMGQEVILRCVPISNHLYFYWYRQILGQKVEFLVSFYNNEISEKSEIFDDQFSVERPDGSNFTLKIRSTKLEDSAMYFCASTPTAYNSPLHFGNGTRLTVT.

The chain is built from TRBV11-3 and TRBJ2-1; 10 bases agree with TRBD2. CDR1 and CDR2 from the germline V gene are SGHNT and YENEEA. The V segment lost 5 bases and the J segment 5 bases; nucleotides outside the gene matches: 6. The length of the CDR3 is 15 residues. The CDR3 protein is CASSRLAGANNEQFF. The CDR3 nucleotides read TGTGCCAGCAGCCGCCTAGCGGGGGCGAACAATGAGCAGTTCTTC.

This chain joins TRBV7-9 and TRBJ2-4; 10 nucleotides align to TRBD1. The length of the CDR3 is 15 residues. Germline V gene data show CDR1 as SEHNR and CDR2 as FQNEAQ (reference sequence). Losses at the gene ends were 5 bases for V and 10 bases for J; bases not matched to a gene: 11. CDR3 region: CASSPGQGVREIQYF. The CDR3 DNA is TGTGCCAGCAGCCCTGGACAGGGGGTGCGTGAAATTCAGTACTTC. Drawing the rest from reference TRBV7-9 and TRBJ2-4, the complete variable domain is DTGVSQNPRHKITKRGQNVTFRCDPISEHNRLYWYRQTLGQGPEFLTYFQNEAQLEKSRLLSDRFSAERPKGSFSTLEIQRTEQGDSAMYLCASSPGQGVREIQYFGAGTRLSVL.

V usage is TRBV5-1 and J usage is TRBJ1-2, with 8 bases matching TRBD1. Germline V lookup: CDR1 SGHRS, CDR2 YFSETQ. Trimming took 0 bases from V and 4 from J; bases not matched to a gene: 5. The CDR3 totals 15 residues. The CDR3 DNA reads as TGCGCCAGCAGCTTGGACCCAGGGGGCTCCTATGGCTACACCTTC. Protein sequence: CASSLDPGGSYGYTF. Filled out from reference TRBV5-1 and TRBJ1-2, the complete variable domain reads KAGVTQTPRYLIKTRGQQVTLSCSPISGHRSVSWYQQTPGQGLQFLFEYFSETQRNKGNFPGRFSGRQFSNSRSEMNVSTLELGDSALYLCASSLDPGGSYGYTFGSGTRLTVV.